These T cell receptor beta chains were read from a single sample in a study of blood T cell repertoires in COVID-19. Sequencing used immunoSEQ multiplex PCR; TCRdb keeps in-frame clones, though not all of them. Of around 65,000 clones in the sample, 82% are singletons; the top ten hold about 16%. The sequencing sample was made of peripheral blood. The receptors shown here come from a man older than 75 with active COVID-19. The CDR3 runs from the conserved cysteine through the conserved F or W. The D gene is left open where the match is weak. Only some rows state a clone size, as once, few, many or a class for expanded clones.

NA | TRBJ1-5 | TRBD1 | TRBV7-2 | CASSLRQGQGQPQHF | TGTGCCAGCAGCTTACGACAGGGACAGGGTCAGCCCCAGCATTTT
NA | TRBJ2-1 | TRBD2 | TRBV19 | CASSTEGLAGTNEQFF | TGTGCCAGTAGTACTGAGGGACTAGCGGGGACCAATGAGCAGTTCTTC
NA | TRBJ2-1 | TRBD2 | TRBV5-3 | CARSLAGGSLSYNEQFF | TGTGCCAGAAGCTTGGCGGGCGGGAGTCTCTCCTACAATGAGCAGTTCTTC
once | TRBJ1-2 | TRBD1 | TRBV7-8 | CASSPAGAGGIYGYTF | TGTGCCAGCAGCCCCGCCGGGGCAGGGGGGATCTATGGCTACACCTTC
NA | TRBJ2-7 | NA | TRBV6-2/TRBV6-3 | CASSTGDRYEQYF | TGTGCCAGCAGTACGGGGGACAGATACGAGCAGTACTTC
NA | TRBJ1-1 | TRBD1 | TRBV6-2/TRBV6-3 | CASSSRGLNTEAFF | TGTGCCAGCAGTAGCAGGGGGCTTAACACTGAAGCTTTCTTT
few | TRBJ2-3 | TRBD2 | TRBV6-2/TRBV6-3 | CASSFGLAGGTDTQYF | TGTGCCAGCAGTTTCGGACTAGCGGGGGGCACAGATACGCAGTATTTT
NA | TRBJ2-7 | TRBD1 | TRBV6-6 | CASSFPTGGYEQYF | TGTGCCAGCAGTTTCCCGACAGGGGGCTACGAGCAGTACTTC
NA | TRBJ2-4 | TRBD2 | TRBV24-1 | CAPPRTSGRTAENIQYF | TGTGCCCCCCCGAGGACCAGCGGGAGAACCGCGGAAAACATTCAGTACTTC
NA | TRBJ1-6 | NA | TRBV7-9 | CASSFGPNSPLHF | TGTGCCAGCAGCTTCGGTCCAAATTCACCCCTCCACTTT
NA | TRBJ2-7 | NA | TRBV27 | CASSFQGRGNYEQYF | TGTGCCAGCAGTTTTCAGGGGCGCGGCAACTACGAGCAGTACTTC
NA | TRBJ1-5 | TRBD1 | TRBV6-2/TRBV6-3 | CASSYGTGQPQHF | TGTGCCAGCAGTTATGGGACAGGGCAGCCCCAGCATTTT
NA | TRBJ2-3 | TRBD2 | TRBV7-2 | CASSPRASGNTDTQYF | TGTGCCAGCAGCCCCCGGGCTAGCGGGAACACAGATACGCAGTATTTT
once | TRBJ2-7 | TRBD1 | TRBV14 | CASSPQTGGYEQYF | TGTGCCAGCAGCCCGCAGACAGGGGGCTACGAGCAGTACTTC
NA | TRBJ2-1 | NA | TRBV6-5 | CASSFDRSSYNEQFF | TGTGCCAGCAGTTTTGACAGGTCTTCCTACAATGAGCAGTTCTTC
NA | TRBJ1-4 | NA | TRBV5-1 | CASSPPGEKLFF | TGCGCCAGCAGCCCCCCAGGCGAAAAACTGTTTTTT
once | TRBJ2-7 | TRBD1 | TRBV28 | CASRRDRVSEQYF | TGTGCCAGCAGGAGGGACAGGGTAAGCGAGCAGTACTTC
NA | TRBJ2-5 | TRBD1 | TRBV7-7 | CASSLTGKETQYF | TGTGCCAGCAGTTTGACAGGGAAAGAGACCCAGTACTTC